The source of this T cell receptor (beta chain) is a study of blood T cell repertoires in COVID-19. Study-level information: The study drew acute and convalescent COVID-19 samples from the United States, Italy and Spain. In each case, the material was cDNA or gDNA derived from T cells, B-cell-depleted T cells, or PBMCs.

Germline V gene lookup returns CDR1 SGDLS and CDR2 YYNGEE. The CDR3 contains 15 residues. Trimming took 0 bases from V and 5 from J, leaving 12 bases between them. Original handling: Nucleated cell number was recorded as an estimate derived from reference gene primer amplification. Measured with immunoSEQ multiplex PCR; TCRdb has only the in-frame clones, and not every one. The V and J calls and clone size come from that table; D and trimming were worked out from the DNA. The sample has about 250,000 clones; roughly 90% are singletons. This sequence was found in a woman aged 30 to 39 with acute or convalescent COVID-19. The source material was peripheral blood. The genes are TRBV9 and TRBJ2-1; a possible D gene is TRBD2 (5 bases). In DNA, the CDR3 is TGTGCCAGCAGCGTAGAGGGTAGCGCACACAATGAGCAGTTCTTC. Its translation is CASSVEGSAHNEQFF.